This T cell receptor beta chain was sequenced during a study of Graves' ophthalmopathy and Graves' hyperthyroidism. Study conclusions and caveats: Most expanded thyroid clonotypes above 0.001 frequency also appeared in blood.

Turning to this clonotype: The antigen remains unidentified.

CDR3 size: 17 residues. The germline V and J ends were trimmed by 0 bases and 7 bases, with 17 bases remaining between them. Germline lookup yields CDR1 SGDLS and CDR2 YYNGEE. The study amplified TCR beta CDR3 regions using RNA transcripts. First-round RT-PCR relied on HTBI primers, and a second-round multiplex PCR came next. MiXCR, run by TCRdb on the multiplex PCR reads, gives a single entry per CDR3 protein. The table includes under 350,000 distinct CDR3 sequences, around a sixth detected once. The TCR originated in an adult man with Graves' ophthalmopathy. The chain uses TRBV9 and TRBJ1-6; D perhaps matches TRBD1 (5 bases). The source material was peripheral blood. The chain's CDR3 is CASSVGGGGTANSPLHF. CDR3 coding DNA: TGTGCCAGCAGCGTAGGCGGGGGGGGGACGGCCAATTCACCCCTCCACTTT.